The following is a T cell receptor (beta chain) sequence with its context. Its antigen is unknown. As the CDR3 is not closed by the conserved phenylalanine or tryptophan, this likely results from a read error. The DNA is left out, because the CDR3 cannot be placed on it with certainty; the CDR3 is given as TCRdb lists it. This sample was included in a study of cytomegalovirus exposure and HLA in healthy donors. About the study: The platform used for the 95 to 150 validation repertoires matched that of the 500 to 850 first-cohort repertoires, a later analysis reported.

Assay used: immunoSEQ multiplex PCR; TCRdb lists only in-frame clones, some missing. The sample has about 160,000 clones, around 92% seen once. These donors were members of the 120-subject validation cohort, a group separate from the approximately 620-subject first cohort. The CDR3 is made up of 13 amino acids, end residues included. Germline lookup yields CDR1 SGHRS and CDR2 YFSETQ. The study's findings and limits: Using the classifier, cytomegalovirus status was reportedly diagnosed with high specificity and sensitivity.

The sequenced sample consisted of PBMCs. This sequence joins TRBV5-1 and TRBJ1-1; the DNA was not used to check the table's D call, TRBD1. The clonotype originates from a woman between 18 and 30 years old in good health and CMV-seropositive. The CDR3 loop reads CASSSTGTGGLKI.